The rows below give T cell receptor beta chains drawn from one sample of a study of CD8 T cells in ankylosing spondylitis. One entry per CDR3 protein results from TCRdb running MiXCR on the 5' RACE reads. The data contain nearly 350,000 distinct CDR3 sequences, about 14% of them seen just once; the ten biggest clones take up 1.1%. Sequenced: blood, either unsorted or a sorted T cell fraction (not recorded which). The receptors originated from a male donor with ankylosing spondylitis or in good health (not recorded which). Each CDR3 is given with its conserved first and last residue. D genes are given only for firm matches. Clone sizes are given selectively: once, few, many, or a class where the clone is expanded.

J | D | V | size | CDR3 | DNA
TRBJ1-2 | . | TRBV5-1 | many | CASRREQATDGYTF | TGCGCCAGCAGGAGGGAGCAAGCCACCGATGGCTACACCTTC
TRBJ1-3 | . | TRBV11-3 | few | CASSLARTGNTIYF | TGTGCCAGCAGCTTAGCGAGAACTGGAAACACCATATATTTT
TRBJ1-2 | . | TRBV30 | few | CAWRGTTLTANYGYTF | TGTGCCTGGAGGGGTACTACCCTCACAGCTAACTATGGCTACACCTTC
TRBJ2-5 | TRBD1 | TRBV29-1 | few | CSVRMGTGPQETQYF | TGCAGCGTTCGCATGGGGACAGGGCCCCAAGAGACCCAGTACTTC
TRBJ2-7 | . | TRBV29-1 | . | CSVFGWSEGPRTWNEQYF | TGCAGCGTCTTTGGCTGGTCCGAGGGTCCCCGCACATGGAACGAGCAGTACTTC
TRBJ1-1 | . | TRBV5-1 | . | CASSSPAAQVENTEAFF | TGCGCCAGCAGCTCCCCCGCGGCCCAGGTAGAGAACACTGAAGCTTTCTTT
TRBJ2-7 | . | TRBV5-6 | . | CASSLWTVYEQYF | TGTGCCAGCAGCTTATGGACAGTCTACGAGCAGTACTTC
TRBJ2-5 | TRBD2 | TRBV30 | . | CAFRLAGGRETQYF | TGTGCCTTCAGATTAGCGGGAGGGCGGGAGACCCAGTACTTC
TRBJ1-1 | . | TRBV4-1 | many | CASSQASKAEAFF | TGCGCCAGCAGCCAGGCCTCGAAGGCTGAAGCTTTCTTT
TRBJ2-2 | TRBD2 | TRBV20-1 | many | CSARAGGSTGELFF | TGCAGTGCTCGAGCGGGGGGGAGCACCGGGGAGCTGTTTTTT
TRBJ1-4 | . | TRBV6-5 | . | CASSYAPGMEEKLFF | TGTGCCAGCAGTTACGCCCCAGGAATGGAGGAAAAACTGTTTTTT
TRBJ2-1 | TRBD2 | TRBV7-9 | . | CASSPSGLAHEQFF | TGTGCCAGCAGCCCTTCGGGACTAGCGCATGAGCAGTTCTTC
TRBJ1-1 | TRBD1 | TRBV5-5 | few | CASSLVDRTEAFF | TGTGCCAGCAGCTTGGTGGACAGGACCGAAGCTTTCTTT
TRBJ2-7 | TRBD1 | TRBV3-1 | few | CASSQDRGAYEQYF | TGTGCCAGCAGCCAGGACAGGGGAGCCTACGAGCAGTACTTC
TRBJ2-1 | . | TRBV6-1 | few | CASRDVPQGRGNEQFF | TGTGCCAGCAGGGATGTCCCACAGGGGCGGGGTAATGAGCAGTTCTTC
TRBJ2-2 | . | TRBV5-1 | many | CASSSRVSTGELFF | TGCGCCAGCAGCTCCAGGGTTTCCACCGGGGAGCTGTTTTTT
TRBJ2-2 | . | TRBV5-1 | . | CASSEDTVGELFF | TGCGCCAGCAGCGAGGACACGGTCGGGGAGCTGTTTTTT
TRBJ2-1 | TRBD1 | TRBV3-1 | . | CASSHRDREREQFF | TGTGCCAGCAGCCATCGGGACAGGGAACGCGAGCAGTTCTTC
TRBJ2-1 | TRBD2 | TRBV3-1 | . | CASSQDPRLAGYNKQFF | TGTGCCAGCAGCCAAGATCCCAGACTAGCGGGATACAATAAGCAGTTCTTC
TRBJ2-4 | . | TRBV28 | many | CASSYPGGVAGNIQYF | TGTGCCAGCAGTTACCCAGGGGGGGTGGCAGGAAACATTCAGTACTTC
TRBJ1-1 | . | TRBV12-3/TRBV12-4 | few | CASSARGLTFF | TGTGCCAGCAGCGCCCGGGGTTTGACTTTCTTT
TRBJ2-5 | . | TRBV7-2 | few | CASSSLGTQETQYF | TGTGCCAGCAGCAGTCTGGGGACTCAGGAGACCCAGTACTTC
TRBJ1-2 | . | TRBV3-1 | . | CASSQVTGGHGYTF | TGTGCCAGCAGCCAGGTAACGGGTGGCCATGGCTACACCTTC
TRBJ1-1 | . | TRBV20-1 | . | CSASRVFSTEAFF | TGCAGTGCCTCACGGGTTTTTAGCACTGAAGCTTTCTTT
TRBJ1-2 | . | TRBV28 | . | CASSLSSIEGDYGYTF | TGTGCCAGCAGTTTATCATCCATCGAGGGGGACTATGGCTACACCTTC
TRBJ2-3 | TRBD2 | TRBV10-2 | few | CASSTRAGVIDTQYF | TGCGCCAGCAGTACAAGAGCGGGGGTAATAGATACGCAGTATTTT
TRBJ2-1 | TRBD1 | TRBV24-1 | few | CATSDTGGQGRNEQFF | TGTGCCACCAGTGATACGGGGGGACAGGGTCGGAATGAGCAGTTCTTC
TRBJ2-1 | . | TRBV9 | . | CASSVAFRSSGGEQFF | TGTGCCAGCAGCGTCGCCTTCAGGTCATCCGGGGGTGAGCAGTTCTTC
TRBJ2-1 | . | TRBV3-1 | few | CASSTRGGPVHNEQFF | TGTGCCAGCAGCACTCGTGGAGGGCCGGTACACAATGAGCAGTTCTTC
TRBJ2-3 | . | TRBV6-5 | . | CASKVTGPSTDTQYF | TGTGCCAGCAAGGTTACAGGCCCTAGCACAGATACGCAGTATTTT
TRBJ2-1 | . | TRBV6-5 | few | CASSYRDIRNEQFF | TGTGCCAGCAGTTACCGGGACATCCGCAATGAGCAGTTCTTC
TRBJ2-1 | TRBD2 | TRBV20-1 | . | CSALGLAGLGGNEQFF | TGCAGTGCTTTGGGACTAGCGGGGCTGGGGGGCAATGAGCAGTTCTTC
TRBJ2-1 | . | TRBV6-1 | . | CASCAGSSSYNEQFF | TGTGCCAGCTGCGCGGGCTCCAGCTCCTACAATGAGCAGTTCTTC
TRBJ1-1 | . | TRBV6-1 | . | CASSERRALWEAFF | TGTGCCAGCAGTGAAAGGAGGGCGCTGTGGGAAGCTTTCTTT
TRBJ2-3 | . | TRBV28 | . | CASSSGYTPQYF | TGTGCCAGCAGTTCGGGCTATACACCGCAGTATTTT
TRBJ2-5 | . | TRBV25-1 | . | CASSERGGKETQYF | TGTGCCAGCAGTGAACGAGGGGGGAAAGAGACCCAGTACTTC
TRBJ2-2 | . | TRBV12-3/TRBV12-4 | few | CASSPRYLNTGELFF | TGTGCCAGCAGCCCCCGGTACCTAAACACCGGGGAGCTGTTTTTT
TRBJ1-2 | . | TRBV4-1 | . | CASSRREDYGYTF | TGCGCCAGCAGTCGCAGGGAGGACTATGGCTACACCTTC
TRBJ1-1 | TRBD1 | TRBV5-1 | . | CASSWTGGWNTEAFF | TGCGCCAGCAGCTGGACAGGGGGCTGGAACACTGAAGCTTTCTTT
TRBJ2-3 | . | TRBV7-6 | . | CASSPRVTDTQYF | TGTGCCAGCAGCCCCAGAGTAACAGATACGCAGTATTTT
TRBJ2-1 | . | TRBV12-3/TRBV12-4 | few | CASSTGWTPLNEQFF | TGTGCCAGCAGTACCGGGTGGACTCCCCTCAATGAGCAGTTCTTC
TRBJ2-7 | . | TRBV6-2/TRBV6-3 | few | CASSPGTREQYF | TGTGCCAGCAGCCCAGGGACTCGCGAGCAGTACTTC
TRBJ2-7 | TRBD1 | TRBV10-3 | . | CAISTGGAEYEQYF | TGTGCCATCAGTACAGGGGGCGCGGAATACGAGCAGTACTTC
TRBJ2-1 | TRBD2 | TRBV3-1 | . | CASSQDRLAAYNEQFF | TGTGCCAGCAGCCAAGATCGGCTAGCGGCCTACAATGAGCAGTTCTTC
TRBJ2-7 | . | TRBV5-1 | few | CASSRPSGDPPDEQYF | TGCGCCAGCAGCCGTCCGTCAGGGGACCCCCCAGACGAGCAGTACTTC
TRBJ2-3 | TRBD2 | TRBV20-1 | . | CSALSGRGSTDTQYF | TGCAGTGCCTTAAGCGGGAGAGGGAGCACAGATACGCAGTATTTT
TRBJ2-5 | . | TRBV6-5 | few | CASSTGETQYF | TGTGCCAGCAGTACCGGGGAGACCCAGTACTTC
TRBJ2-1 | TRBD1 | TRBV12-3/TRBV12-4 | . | CASSYPGQISYNEQFF | TGTGCCAGCAGTTACCCGGGACAGATATCCTACAATGAGCAGTTCTTC
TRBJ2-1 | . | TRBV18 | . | CASSPIGFWVEQFF | TGTGCCAGCTCACCAATTGGATTCTGGGTAGAGCAGTTCTTC
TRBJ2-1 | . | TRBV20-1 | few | CSASGSFNEQFF | TGCAGTGCTAGCGGGAGTTTCAATGAGCAGTTCTTC
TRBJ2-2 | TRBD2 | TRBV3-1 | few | CASSRRSGRGTGELFF | TGTGCCAGCAGTAGAAGGAGCGGGAGAGGCACCGGGGAGCTGTTTTTT
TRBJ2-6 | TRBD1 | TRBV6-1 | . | CASSSLGTGRSGANVLTF | TGTGCCAGCAGCTCTTTAGGGACAGGCCGCTCTGGGGCCAACGTCCTGACTTTC
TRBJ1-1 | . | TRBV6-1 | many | CASRPNWDREAFF | TGTGCCAGCAGACCCAATTGGGACCGCGAAGCTTTCTTT
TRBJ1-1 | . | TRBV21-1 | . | CASRETGTSTEAFF | TGTGCCAGCAGGGAGACAGGGACAAGCACTGAAGCTTTCTTT
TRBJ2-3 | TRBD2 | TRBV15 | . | CATSGRLAEGDTQYF | TGTGCCACCAGCGGACGACTAGCGGAGGGGGATACGCAGTATTTT
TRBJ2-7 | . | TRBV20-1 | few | CSARYRAWDEQYF | TGCAGTGCTAGATATCGGGCCTGGGACGAGCAGTACTTC
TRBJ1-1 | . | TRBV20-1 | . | CSAHPGTTEAFF | TGCAGTGCGCACCCGGGTACGACTGAAGCTTTCTTT
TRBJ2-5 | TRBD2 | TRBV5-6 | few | CASSGLGPETQYF | TGTGCCAGCAGTGGACTAGGGCCAGAGACCCAGTACTTC